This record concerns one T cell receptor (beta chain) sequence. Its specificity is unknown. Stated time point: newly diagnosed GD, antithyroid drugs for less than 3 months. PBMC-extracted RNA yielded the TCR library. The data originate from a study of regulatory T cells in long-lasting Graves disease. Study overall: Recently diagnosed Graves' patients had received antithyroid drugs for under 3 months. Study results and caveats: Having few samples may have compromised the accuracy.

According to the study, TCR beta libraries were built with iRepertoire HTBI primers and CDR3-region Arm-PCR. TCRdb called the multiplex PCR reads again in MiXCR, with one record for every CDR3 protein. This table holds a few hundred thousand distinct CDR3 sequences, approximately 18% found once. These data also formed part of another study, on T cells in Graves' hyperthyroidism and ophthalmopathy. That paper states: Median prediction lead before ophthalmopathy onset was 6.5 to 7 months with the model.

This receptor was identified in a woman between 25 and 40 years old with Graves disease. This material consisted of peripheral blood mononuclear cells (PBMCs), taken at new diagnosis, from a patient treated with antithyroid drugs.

CDR3 coding DNA: TGTGCCAGCAGTGGCGACAGCCTCCAAGAGACCCAGTACTTC. Residues: CASSGDSLQETQYF. The chain combines TRBV28 with TRBJ2-5, with TRBD1 as a possible D gene (5 bases). CDR3 length: 14 amino acids. The germline CDR1 and CDR2 sequences are MDHEN and SYDVKM. The germline V and J ends were trimmed by 5 bases and 1 base, with 11 bases remaining between them.